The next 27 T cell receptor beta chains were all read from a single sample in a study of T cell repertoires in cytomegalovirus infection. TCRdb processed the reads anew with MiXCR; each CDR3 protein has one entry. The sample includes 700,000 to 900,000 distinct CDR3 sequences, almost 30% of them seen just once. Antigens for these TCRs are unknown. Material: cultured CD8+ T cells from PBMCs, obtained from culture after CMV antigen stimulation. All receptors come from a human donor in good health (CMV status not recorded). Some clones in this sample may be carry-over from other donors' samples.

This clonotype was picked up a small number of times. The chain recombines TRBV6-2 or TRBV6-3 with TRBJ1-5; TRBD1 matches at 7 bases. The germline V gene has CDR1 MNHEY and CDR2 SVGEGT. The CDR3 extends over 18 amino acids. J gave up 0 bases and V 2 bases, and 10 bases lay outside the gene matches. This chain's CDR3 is CASSYDREAGHSNQPQHF. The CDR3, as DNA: TGTGCCAGCAGTTACGACAGGGAAGCGGGGCATAGCAATCAGCCCCAGCATTTT.

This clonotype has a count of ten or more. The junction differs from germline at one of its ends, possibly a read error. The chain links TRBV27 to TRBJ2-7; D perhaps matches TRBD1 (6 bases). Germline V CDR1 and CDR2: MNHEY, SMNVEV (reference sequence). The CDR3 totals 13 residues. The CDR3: CASSLSDSYEQYF. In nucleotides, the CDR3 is TGTGCCAGCAGCTTATCGGACAGCTACGAGCAGTACTTC.

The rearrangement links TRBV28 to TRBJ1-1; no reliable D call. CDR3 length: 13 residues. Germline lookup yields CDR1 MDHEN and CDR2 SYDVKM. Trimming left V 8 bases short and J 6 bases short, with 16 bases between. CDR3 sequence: CASGPAGMPEAFF. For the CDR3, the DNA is TGTGCCAGCGGACCGGCCGGGATGCCTGAAGCTTTCTTT.

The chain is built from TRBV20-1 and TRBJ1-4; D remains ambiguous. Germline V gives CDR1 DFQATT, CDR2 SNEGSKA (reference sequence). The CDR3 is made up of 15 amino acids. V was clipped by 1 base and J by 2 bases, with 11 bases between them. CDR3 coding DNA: TGCAGTGCTAGAGGAGGGTTGGCGACTAATGAAAAACTGTTTTTT. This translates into CSARGGLATNEKLFF.

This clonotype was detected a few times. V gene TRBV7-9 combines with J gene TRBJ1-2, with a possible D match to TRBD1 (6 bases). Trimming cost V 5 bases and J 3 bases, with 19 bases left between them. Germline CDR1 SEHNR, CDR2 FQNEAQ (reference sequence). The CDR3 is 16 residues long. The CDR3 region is CASSRLAGERDYGYTF. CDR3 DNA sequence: TGTGCCAGCAGCCGACTTGCAGGGGAGCGGGACTATGGCTACACCTTC.

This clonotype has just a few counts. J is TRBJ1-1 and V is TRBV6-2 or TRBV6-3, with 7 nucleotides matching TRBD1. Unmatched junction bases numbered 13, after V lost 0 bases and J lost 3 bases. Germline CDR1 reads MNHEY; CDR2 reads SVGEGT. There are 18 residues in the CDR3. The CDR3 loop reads CASSYSKQGVMTYTEAFF. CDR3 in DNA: TGTGCCAGCAGTTACTCGAAGCAGGGGGTAATGACCTACACTGAAGCTTTCTTT.

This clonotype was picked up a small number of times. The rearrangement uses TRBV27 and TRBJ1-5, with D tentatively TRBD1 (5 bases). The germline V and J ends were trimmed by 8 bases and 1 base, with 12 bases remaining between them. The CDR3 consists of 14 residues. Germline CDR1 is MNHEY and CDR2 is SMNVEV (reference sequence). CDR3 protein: CASALGPSNQPQHF. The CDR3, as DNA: TGTGCCAGCGCCCTGGGACCGAGCAATCAGCCCCAGCATTTT.

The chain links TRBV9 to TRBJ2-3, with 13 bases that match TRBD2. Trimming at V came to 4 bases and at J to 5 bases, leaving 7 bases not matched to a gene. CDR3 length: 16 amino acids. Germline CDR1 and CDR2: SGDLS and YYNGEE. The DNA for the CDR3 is TGTGCCAGCAGCATTTGGACTAGCGGGAGTGGAGATACGCAGTATTTT. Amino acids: CASSIWTSGSGDTQYF.

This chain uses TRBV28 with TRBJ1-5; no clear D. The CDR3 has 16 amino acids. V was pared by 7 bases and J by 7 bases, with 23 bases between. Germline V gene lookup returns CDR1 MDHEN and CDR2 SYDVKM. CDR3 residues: CASKTLESRLGQPQHF. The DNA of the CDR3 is TGTGCCAGCAAAACATTGGAATCGAGACTAGGGCAGCCCCAGCATTTT.

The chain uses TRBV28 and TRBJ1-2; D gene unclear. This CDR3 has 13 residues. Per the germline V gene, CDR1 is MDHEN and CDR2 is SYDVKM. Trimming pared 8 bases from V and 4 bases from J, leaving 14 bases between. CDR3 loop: CASRPGTAYGYTF. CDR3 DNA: TGTGCCAGCCGCCCCGGAACGGCCTATGGCTACACCTTC.

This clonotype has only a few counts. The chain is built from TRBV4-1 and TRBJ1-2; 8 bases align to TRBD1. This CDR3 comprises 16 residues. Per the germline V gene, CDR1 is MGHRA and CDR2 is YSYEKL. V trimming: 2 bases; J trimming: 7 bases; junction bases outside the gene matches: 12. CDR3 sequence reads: CASSQFRSDRVSGYTF. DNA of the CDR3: TGCGCCAGCAGCCAATTCCGCTCGGACAGGGTCTCTGGCTACACCTTC.

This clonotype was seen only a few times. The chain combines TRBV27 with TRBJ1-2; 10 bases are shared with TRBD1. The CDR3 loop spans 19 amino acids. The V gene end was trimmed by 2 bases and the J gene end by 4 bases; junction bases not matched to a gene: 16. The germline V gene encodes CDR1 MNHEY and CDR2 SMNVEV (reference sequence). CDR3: CASSLGNPGQGSVGYGYTF. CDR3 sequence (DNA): TGTGCCAGCAGTTTAGGTAACCCGGGACAGGGGAGTGTCGGCTATGGCTACACCTTC.

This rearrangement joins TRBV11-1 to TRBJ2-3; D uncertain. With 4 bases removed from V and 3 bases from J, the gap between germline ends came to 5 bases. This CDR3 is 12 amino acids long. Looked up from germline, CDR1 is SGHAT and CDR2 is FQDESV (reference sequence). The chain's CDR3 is CASSSQTDTQYF. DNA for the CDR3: TGTGCCAGCAGCTCACAAACAGATACGCAGTATTTT.

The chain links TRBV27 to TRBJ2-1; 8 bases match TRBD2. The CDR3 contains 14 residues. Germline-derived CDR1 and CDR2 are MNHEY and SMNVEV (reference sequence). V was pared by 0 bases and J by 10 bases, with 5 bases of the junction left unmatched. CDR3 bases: TGTGCCAGCAGTTTATCCGGGGGGGCTTGGGAGCAGTTCTTC. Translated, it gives CASSLSGGAWEQFF.

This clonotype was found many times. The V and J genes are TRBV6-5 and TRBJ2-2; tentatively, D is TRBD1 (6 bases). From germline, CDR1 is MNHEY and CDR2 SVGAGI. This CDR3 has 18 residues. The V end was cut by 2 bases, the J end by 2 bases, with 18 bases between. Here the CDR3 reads CASSYTPGDGANTGELFF. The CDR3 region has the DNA TGTGCCAGCAGTTACACCCCAGGGGATGGGGCCAACACCGGGGAGCTGTTTTTT.

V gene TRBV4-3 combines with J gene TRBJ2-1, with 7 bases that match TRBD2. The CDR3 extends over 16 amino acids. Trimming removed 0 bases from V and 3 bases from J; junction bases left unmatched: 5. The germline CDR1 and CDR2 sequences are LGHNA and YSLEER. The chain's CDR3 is CASSQESGGDYNEQFF. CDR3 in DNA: TGCGCCAGCAGCCAAGAATCGGGGGGTGACTACAATGAGCAGTTCTTC.

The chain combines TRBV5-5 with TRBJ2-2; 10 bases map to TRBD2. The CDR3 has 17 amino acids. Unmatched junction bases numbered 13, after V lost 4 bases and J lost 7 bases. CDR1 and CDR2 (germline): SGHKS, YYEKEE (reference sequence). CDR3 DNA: TGTGCCAGCAGCCTGAAAATTAGCGGGGGGTACTTCGGGGAGCTGTTTTTT. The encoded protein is CASSLKISGGYFGELFF.

The CDR3 DNA reads TGTGCCAGCAGTCCGTCACCGATAATCCGCACAGATACGCAGTATTTT. It yields the protein CASSPSPIIRTDTQYF. V gene TRBV12-3 or TRBV12-4 combines with J gene TRBJ2-3; D remains unclear. The CDR3 loop spans 16 amino acids. Trimming took off 5 bases at V and 1 base at J, with 16 bases between the two ends.

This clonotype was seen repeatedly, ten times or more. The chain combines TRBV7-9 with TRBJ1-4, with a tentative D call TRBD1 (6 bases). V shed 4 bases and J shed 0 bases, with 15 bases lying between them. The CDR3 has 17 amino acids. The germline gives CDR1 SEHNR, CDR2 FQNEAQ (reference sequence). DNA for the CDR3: TGTGCCAGCAGCTCCACCGGGACACCCGCAACTAATGAAAAACTGTTTTTT. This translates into CASSSTGTPATNEKLFF.

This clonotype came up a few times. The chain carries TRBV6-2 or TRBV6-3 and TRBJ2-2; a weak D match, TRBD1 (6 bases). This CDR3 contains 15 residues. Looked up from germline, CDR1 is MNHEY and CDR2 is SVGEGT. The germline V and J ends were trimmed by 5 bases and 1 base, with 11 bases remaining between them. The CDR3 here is CASSGQTGNTGELFF. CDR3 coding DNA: TGTGCCAGCAGTGGACAGACAGGGAACACCGGGGAGCTGTTTTTT.

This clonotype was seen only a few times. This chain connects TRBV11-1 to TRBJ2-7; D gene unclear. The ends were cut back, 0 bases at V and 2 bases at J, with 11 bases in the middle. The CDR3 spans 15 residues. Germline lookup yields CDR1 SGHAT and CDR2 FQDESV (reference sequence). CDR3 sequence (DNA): TGTGCCAGCAGCTTAGCGTATGGAACAGCCTACGAGCAGTACGTC. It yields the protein CASSLAYGTAYEQYV.

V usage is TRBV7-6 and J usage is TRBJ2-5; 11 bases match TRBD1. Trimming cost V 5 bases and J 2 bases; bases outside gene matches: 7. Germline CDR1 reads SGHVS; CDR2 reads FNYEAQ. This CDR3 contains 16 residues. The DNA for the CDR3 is TGTGCCAGCAGCCCCCGGACAGGGGGCTTTCAAGAGACCCAGTACTTC. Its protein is CASSPRTGGFQETQYF. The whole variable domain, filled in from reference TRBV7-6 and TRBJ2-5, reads GAGVSQSPRYKVTKRGQDVALRCDPISGHVSLYWYRQALGQGPEFLTYFNYEAQQDKSGLPNDRFSAERPEGSISTLTIQRTEQRDSAMYRCASSPRTGGFQETQYFGPGTRLLVL.

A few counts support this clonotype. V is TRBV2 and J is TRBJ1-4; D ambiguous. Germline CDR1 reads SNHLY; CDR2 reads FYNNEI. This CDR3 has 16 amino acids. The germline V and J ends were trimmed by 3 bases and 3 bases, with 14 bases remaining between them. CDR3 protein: CASSDWGTVANEKLFF. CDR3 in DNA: TGTGCCAGCAGTGACTGGGGTACTGTAGCTAATGAAAAACTGTTTTTT.

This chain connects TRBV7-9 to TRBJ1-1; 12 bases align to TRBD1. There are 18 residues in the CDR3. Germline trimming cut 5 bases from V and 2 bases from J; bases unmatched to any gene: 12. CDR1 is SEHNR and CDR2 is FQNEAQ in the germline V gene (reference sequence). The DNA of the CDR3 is TGTGCCAGCAGCCGTAACACCGGGACAGGGGGCCTCAACACTGAAGCTTTCTTT. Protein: CASSRNTGTGGLNTEAFF.

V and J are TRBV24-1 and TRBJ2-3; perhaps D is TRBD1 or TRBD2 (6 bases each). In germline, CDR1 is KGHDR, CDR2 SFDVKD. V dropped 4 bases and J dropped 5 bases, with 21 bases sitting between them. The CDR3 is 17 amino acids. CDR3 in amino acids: CATSDFVRGRAGDTQYF. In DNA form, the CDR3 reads TGTGCCACCAGTGACTTCGTCCGGGGGCGCGCGGGAGATACGCAGTATTTT.

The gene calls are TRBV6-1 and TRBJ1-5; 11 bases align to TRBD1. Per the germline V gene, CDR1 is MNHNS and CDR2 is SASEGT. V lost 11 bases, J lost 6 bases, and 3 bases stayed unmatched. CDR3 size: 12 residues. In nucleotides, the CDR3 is TGTGCCGAGGGACAGGGGGTTCAGCCCCAGCATTTT. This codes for CAEGQGVQPQHF.

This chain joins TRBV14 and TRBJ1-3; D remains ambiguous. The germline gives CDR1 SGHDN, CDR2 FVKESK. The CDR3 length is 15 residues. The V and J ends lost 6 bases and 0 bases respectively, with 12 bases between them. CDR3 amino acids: CASSGGGSSGNTIYF. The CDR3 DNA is TGTGCCAGCAGTGGCGGAGGGAGCTCTGGAAACACCATATATTTT.